The 2 T cell receptor beta chains below all came from one sample that was sequenced in a study of T cell changes during pregnancy in multiple sclerosis. The protocol was immunoSEQ multiplex PCR, while the TCRdb copy is restricted to in-frame clones and leaves out a portion. The data contain 58,000 or so clones, approximately 90% of them singletons. The input for sequencing was peripheral blood, taken in the first trimester of pregnancy. Receptor source: a female donor in good health, enrolled as a control in a pregnancy study.

The chain joins TRBV7-8 to TRBJ2-3, with TRBD1 as a possible D gene (6 bases). The V and J ends lost 4 bases and 2 bases respectively, with 19 bases between them. The germline CDR1 and CDR2 sequences are SGHVS and FQNEAQ. The CDR3 loop spans 17 amino acids. The DNA of the CDR3 is TGTGCCAGCAGCTCCCGGGACACACTCACTTTCACAGATACGCAGTATTTT. It translates to CASSSRDTLTFTDTQYF.

The chain combines TRBV5-4 with TRBJ2-7, with 9 nucleotides matching TRBD1. The CDR3 has 15 residues. The ends lost 0 bases at V and 5 bases at J; junction bases unmatched: 6. Per germline, CDR1 SGHNT and CDR2 YYREEE (reference sequence). In DNA form, the CDR3 reads TGTGCCAGCAGCTTGGAGGGGACAGGGAGCCACGAGCAGTACTTC. It yields the protein CASSLEGTGSHEQYF.